One and the same sample provided the 28 T cell receptor beta chains below, sequenced in a study of Graves' ophthalmopathy and Graves' hyperthyroidism. Researchers took RNA transcripts and amplified TCR beta CDR3 regions from them. Amplification began with first-round RT-PCR using HTBI primers, then second-round multiplex PCR was performed. TCRdb fed the multiplex PCR reads into MiXCR, producing one record per CDR3 protein. Of over a million distinct CDR3 sequences in the sample, roughly 35% are singletons; the top ten hold over 8.5%. The sample taken for sequencing was peripheral blood or thyroid tissue (not recorded which). The receptor source for this set is an adult man with Graves' hyperthyroidism.

This clonotype was found many times. The rearrangement uses TRBV9 and TRBJ2-2; no clear D gene. From germline, CDR1 is SGDLS and CDR2 YYNGEE. The CDR3 extends over 14 amino acids. The germline V and J ends were trimmed by 0 bases and 1 base, with 4 bases remaining between them. The CDR3 here is CASSVGWNTGELFF. For the CDR3, the DNA is TGTGCCAGCAGCGTAGGATGGAACACCGGGGAGCTGTTTTTT.

Points on this clonotype: Since the CDR3 does not end with the conserved phenylalanine or tryptophan, this likely comes from a read error. The limits of the CDR3 on the DNA are not certain, so only TCRdb's listed CDR3 is given. The J gene is TRBJ2-1, the V gene TRBV15; the table names TRBD1, a call not compared with the DNA. Germline V CDR1 and CDR2: LNHNV, YYDKDF (reference sequence). The CDR3 spans 12 amino acids, including both terminal residues. This chain's CDR3 is CATSRGGMGAVP.

The rearrangement joins TRBV3-1 to TRBJ1-1, with unresolved D. Trimming removed 0 bases from V and 0 bases from J, with 11 bases in between. CDR1 is LGHDT and CDR2 is YNNKEL in the germline V gene (reference sequence). This CDR3 comprises 16 residues. The CDR3 loop reads CASSQEPGLLNTEAFF. The CDR3 DNA follows: TGTGCCAGCAGCCAAGAACCCGGACTCCTGAACACTGAAGCTTTCTTT.

This clonotype was seen ten or more times. The chain links TRBV14 to TRBJ1-1; no definite D call. Per germline, CDR1 SGHDN and CDR2 FVKESK. Trimming pared 4 bases from V and 0 bases from J, leaving 6 bases between. The CDR3 sequence is 13 residues long. CDR3 sequence reads: CASSRVVNTEAFF. The CDR3 coding sequence is TGTGCCAGCAGCCGCGTCGTGAACACTGAAGCTTTCTTT.

To note about this clonotype: A much more abundant neighbour one base away suggests this may be a read error. The gene calls are TRBV7-3 and TRBJ2-7; a possible D gene is TRBD1 (6 bases). Germline-derived CDR1 and CDR2 are SGHTA and FQGTGA. The CDR3 covers 16 residues. The CDR3: CASSLYVTGRSYEHYF. Here the CDR3 DNA reads TGTGCCAGCAGCTTATACGTGACAGGCCGTTCCTACGAGCATTACTTC.

The chain combines TRBV15 with TRBJ2-7, with 7 bases aligning to TRBD1. The CDR3 extends over 17 amino acids. The J segment lost 1 base and the V segment lost 0 bases, leaving 9 bases of the junction unmatched. Germline V gene data show CDR1 as LNHNV and CDR2 as YYDKDF (reference sequence). CDR3 DNA sequence: TGTGCCACCAGCAGAGATTACTTGGGGACAGATTCCTACGAGCAGTACTTC. The encoded protein is CATSRDYLGTDSYEQYF.

V and J are TRBV6-5 and TRBJ2-2; D ambiguous. CDR1 and CDR2 (germline): MNHEY, SVGAGI. The CDR3 extends over 14 amino acids. V was clipped by 2 bases and J by 4 bases, with 8 bases between them. The CDR3 sequence is CASSYGPSTGELFF. In nucleotides, the CDR3 is TGTGCCAGCAGTTACGGACCCTCCACCGGGGAGCTGTTTTTT.

In its sample, this clonotype was seen many times. The V gene is TRBV29-1, the J gene TRBJ2-5, with no clear D. Germline V CDR1 and CDR2: SQVTM, ANQGSEA. The CDR3 extends over 14 amino acids. Trimming took off 4 bases at V and 4 bases at J, with 16 bases between the two ends. CDR3 amino acids: CSVVIVIGRETQYF. The DNA of the CDR3 is TGCAGCGTTGTAATAGTGATAGGAAGAGAGACCCAGTACTTC. The full variable domain, rest sourced from reference TRBV29-1 and TRBJ2-5, is SAVISQKPSRDICQRGTSLTIQCQVDSQVTMMFWYRQQPGQSLTLIATANQGSEATYESGFVIDKFPISRPNLTFSTLTVSNMSPEDSSIYLCSVVIVIGRETQYFGPGTRLLVL.

There are many counts of this clonotype. V gene TRBV7-8 combines with J gene TRBJ2-7; 7 bases are a match to TRBD2. In germline, CDR1 is SGHVS, CDR2 FQNEAQ. V was pared by 3 bases and J by 6 bases, with 5 bases of the junction left unmatched. This CDR3 has 13 residues. CDR3 amino acids: CASSFGGSGEQYF. The CDR3 nucleotides read TGTGCCAGCAGCTTCGGGGGGTCCGGCGAGCAGTACTTC.

This clonotype appeared a few times. The V and J genes are TRBV5-8 and TRBJ2-7, with unresolved D. V was pared by 2 bases and J by 2 bases, with 8 bases between. In germline, CDR1 is SGHTS, CDR2 YDEGEE. The CDR3 has 13 amino acids. The DNA of the CDR3 is TGTGCCAGCAGCTTCTTCCCCGCCTACGAGCAGTACTTC. This sequence encodes CASSFFPAYEQYF.

This clonotype was observed at least ten times. The chain links TRBV20-1 to TRBJ1-5; weak D call: TRBD1 (5 bases). The CDR3 is made up of 12 amino acids. The germline V gene has CDR1 DFQATT and CDR2 SNEGSKA (reference sequence). The DNA for the CDR3 is TGCGGGGGAGGGAGGGACGGCCAGCCCCAGCATTTT. Translating it yields CGGGRDGQPQHF.

The CDR3 is CASSTPGAGGRGNTEAFF. The CDR3 nucleotides read TGTGCCAGCAGTACCCCCGGGGCCGGGGGGCGAGGGAACACTGAAGCTTTCTTT. The J gene is TRBJ1-1, the V gene TRBV12-3 or TRBV12-4, with D possibly TRBD1 on 6 matching bases. V was trimmed by 5 bases and J by 1 base, leaving 23 bases between them. CDR3 length: 18 amino acids.

V is TRBV29-1 and J is TRBJ2-7, with D possibly matching TRBD2 (6 bases). The germline gives CDR1 SQVTM, CDR2 ANQGSEA. The V end lost 3 bases, the J end lost 3 bases, and 21 bases lay between the germline ends. The CDR3 spans 16 residues. CDR3 bases: TGCAGCGTTGAGACTAAGTCGGGTCTAGCGCTCTACGAGCAGTACTTC. It specifies CSVETKSGLALYEQYF.

This clonotype was counted only a few times. V usage is TRBV29-1 and J usage is TRBJ2-5; 10 bases match TRBD1. V was pared by 7 bases and J by 6 bases, with 8 bases of the junction left unmatched. Germline V gives CDR1 SQVTM, CDR2 ANQGSEA. The CDR3 is made up of 13 amino acids. The DNA for the CDR3 is TGCAGCGGCCGGGACAGGGGTTCAAAGACCCAGTACTTC. Translation: CSGRDRGSKTQYF.

This clonotype occurred a few times. V is TRBV7-9 and J is TRBJ2-7; D might be TRBD1 (6 bases). CDR3 length: 14 amino acids. Germline V gives CDR1 SEHNR, CDR2 FQNEAQ (reference sequence). Trimming cost V 5 bases and J 2 bases, with 13 bases left between them. CDR3 DNA: TGTGCCAGCAGCCCCCAGGGGCGGACCTACGAGCAGTACTTC. Amino acids: CASSPQGRTYEQYF.

This clonotype was seen just once. The chain links TRBV29-1 to TRBJ1-4; 8 bases fit TRBD1. The CDR3 consists of 14 residues. V dropped 7 bases and J dropped 10; count of bases not matched to a gene: 14. CDR1 is SQVTM, CDR2 ANQGSEA, per germline. In DNA form, the CDR3 reads TGCAGCGCCTGTCCCGGGACAGGATCTGGAAAACTGTTTTTT. Translating gives CSACPGTGSGKLFF.

This clonotype was counted once. The chain has TRBV20-1 and TRBJ1-3, with TRBD1 identical over 7 bases. This CDR3 contains 19 residues. V trimming: 2 bases; J trimming: 3 bases; junction bases outside the gene matches: 19. Germline lookup yields CDR1 DFQATT and CDR2 SNEGSKA (reference sequence). The CDR3 nucleotides are TGCAGTGCTAGACCCGCTGCGGCAGGGAGGGGGCCAAGTGGAAACACCATATATTTT. Its translation: CSARPAAAGRGPSGNTIYF.

For this clonotype: A much larger clonotype is one base distant, so this may be a read error. The CDR3 loop is CASSKTGTSYERYF. The CDR3 DNA reads TGTGCCAGCAGCAAAACCGGGACCAGTTACGAGCGGTACTTC. The chain has TRBV7-6 and TRBJ2-7; D may correspond to TRBD1 or TRBD2 (5 bases each). Germline CDR1 is SGHVS and CDR2 is FNYEAQ. This CDR3 spans 14 amino acids.

As for this clonotype: Sequence at one end of the junction differs from germline and may be a read error. The chain uses TRBV7-7 and TRBJ1-2; D may be TRBD1 (6 bases). Per the germline V gene, CDR1 is SSHAT and CDR2 is FNYEAQ (reference sequence). This CDR3 has 15 amino acids. The CDR3 loop reads CASSPRTVANYGYTF. CDR3 nucleotides: TGTGCTAGCAGCCCCCGGACAGTAGCTAACTATGGCTACACCTTC.

This clonotype appeared once. A read error may be the cause here, since a much bigger clone is one base away. The chain employs TRBV2 and TRBJ1-5; D is unclear. Per the germline V gene, CDR1 is SNHLY and CDR2 is FYNNEI. The CDR3 runs 14 residues. V lost 3 bases and J lost 8, with 14 bases in between. The CDR3 region is CASSDSGMNKPQHF. The CDR3 DNA is TGTGCCAGCAGTGACTCGGGGATGAATAAGCCCCAGCATTTT.

This clonotype was found a few times. V gene TRBV7-2 combines with J gene TRBJ2-2; maybe TRBD2 (6 bases). The length of the CDR3 is 15 residues. V gave up 5 bases and J gave up 0 bases, with 10 bases separating them. The germline gives CDR1 SGHTA, CDR2 FQGNSA. CDR3 region: CASSRWGANTGELFF. The CDR3 nucleotides are TGTGCCAGCAGCCGCTGGGGGGCGAACACCGGGGAGCTGTTTTTT.

The chain combines TRBV5-1 with TRBJ2-3, with D unclear. This CDR3 is 16 amino acids long. Germline loops: CDR1 SGHRS, CDR2 YFSETQ. The V end was cut by 5 bases, the J end by 0 bases, with 16 bases between. As DNA, the CDR3 is TGCGCCAGCAGGATAGTACCCACGACTAGCACAGATACGCAGTATTTT. Its protein product is CASRIVPTTSTDTQYF. Full variable domain (outside the CDR3, taken from reference TRBV5-1 and TRBJ2-3): KAGVTQTPRYLIKTRGQQVTLSCSPISGHRSVSWYQQTPGQGLQFLFEYFSETQRNKGNFPGRFSGRQFSNSRSEMNVSTLELGDSALYLCASRIVPTTSTDTQYFGPGTRLTVL.

This clonotype turned up a few times. The rearrangement uses TRBV20-1 and TRBJ2-7; tentatively, D is TRBD1 or TRBD2 (5 bases each). The CDR3 covers 15 residues. The V and J ends lost 6 bases and 4 bases respectively, with 22 bases between them. Germline V lookup: CDR1 DFQATT, CDR2 SNEGSKA (reference sequence). The CDR3 bases are TGCAGTGCCAACCTTCGACAGAGGGCTAAATACGAGCAGTACTTC. Translated: CSANLRQRAKYEQYF.

The table lists this clonotype with many counts. The V gene is TRBV4-1, the J gene TRBJ2-7; no clear D. The CDR3 has 16 amino acids. Germline assignment: CDR1 MGHRA and CDR2 YSYEKL. The V and J ends lost 4 bases and 3 bases respectively, with 19 bases between them. The CDR3 bases are TGCGCCAGCAGCCCTTACCAGACGGACGATTGCTACGAGCAGTACTTC. Protein sequence: CASSPYQTDDCYEQYF.

This clonotype was observed many times. V usage is TRBV20-1 and J usage is TRBJ2-7, with 7 bases identical to TRBD2. The CDR3 is made up of 15 amino acids. Germline CDR1 DFQATT, CDR2 SNEGSKA (reference sequence). Trimming cost V 3 bases and J 1 base; bases outside gene matches: 9. The CDR3 reads CSASTGGPLSYEQYF. The CDR3 DNA sequence: TGCAGTGCTAGTACGGGGGGACCACTGTCCTACGAGCAGTACTTC.

This clonotype was found many times. The chain couples TRBV19 to TRBJ1-2; D is unclear. Germline loops: CDR1 LNHDA, CDR2 SQIVND (reference sequence). The CDR3 is 13 residues long. V gave up 3 bases and J gave up 4 bases, with 9 bases separating them. The CDR3 loop reads CASSIPPIYGYTF. The CDR3 coding sequence is TGTGCCAGTAGTATCCCGCCCATCTATGGCTACACCTTC.

Concerning this clonotype: The junction differs from germline at one of its ends, possibly a read error. This chain connects TRBV10-2 to TRBJ2-5, with 7 bases aligning to TRBD1. The CDR3 length is 8 residues. Germline values: CDR1 WSHSY, CDR2 SAAADI. The CDR3 sequence: CASRAQGF. The CDR3 DNA is TGCGCCAGCAGAGCACAGGGGTTC.

In regard to this clonotype: One end of the junction fails to match germline, which may point to a read error. The CDR3: CASSLGTSGSSEQYF. DNA for the CDR3: TGTGCCAGCAGTTTAGGGACTAGCGGGAGCAGCGAGCAGTACTTC. This chain joins TRBV7-6 and TRBJ2-7; 14 nucleotides align to TRBD2. Germline V gives CDR1 SGHVS, CDR2 FNYEAQ. The length of the CDR3 is 15 residues.